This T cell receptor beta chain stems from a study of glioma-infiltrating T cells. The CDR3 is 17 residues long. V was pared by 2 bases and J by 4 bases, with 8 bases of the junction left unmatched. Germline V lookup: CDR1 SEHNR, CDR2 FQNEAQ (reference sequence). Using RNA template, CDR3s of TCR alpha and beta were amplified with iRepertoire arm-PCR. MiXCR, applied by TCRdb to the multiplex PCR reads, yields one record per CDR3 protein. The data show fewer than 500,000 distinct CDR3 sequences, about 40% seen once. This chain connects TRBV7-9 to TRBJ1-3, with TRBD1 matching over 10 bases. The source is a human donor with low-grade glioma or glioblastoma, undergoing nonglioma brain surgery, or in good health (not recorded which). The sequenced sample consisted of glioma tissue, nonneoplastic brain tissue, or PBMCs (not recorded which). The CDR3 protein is CASSLWTGGNLGNTIYF. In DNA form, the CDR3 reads TGTGCCAGCAGCTTATGGACAGGGGGAAATCTAGGAAACACCATATATTTT.